What follows are 11 T cell receptor beta chains derived from one specimen sequenced in a study of T cell changes during pregnancy in multiple sclerosis. The data were produced by immunoSEQ multiplex PCR, yet TCRdb's version contains in-frame clones alone and is incomplete. The table has around 72,000 clones, 80% to 95% seen once. Sequencing was performed on CD4+ T cells from peripheral blood mononuclear cells, taken before pregnancy. All receptors derive from a female donor with multiple sclerosis, enrolled in a pregnancy study.

V usage is TRBV5-5 and J usage is TRBJ2-1, with TRBD2 identical over 8 bases. From germline, CDR1 is SGHKS and CDR2 YYEKEE (reference sequence). The trim removed 5 bases at V and 5 bases at J, leaving 6 bases unmatched. CDR3 size: 14 residues. The CDR3 is CASRAGTRNNEQFF. The CDR3 DNA reads as TGTGCCAGCAGGGCCGGGACTAGGAACAATGAGCAGTTCTTC.

The chain couples TRBV2 to TRBJ2-1, with D possibly TRBD2 on 6 matching bases. Germline CDR1 SNHLY, CDR2 FYNNEI. The CDR3 totals 13 residues. Trimming took off 4 bases at V and 2 bases at J, with 6 bases between the two ends. The DNA for the CDR3 is TGTGCCAGCAGTGGACTAGCCTACAATGAGCAGTTCTTC. Translated, it gives CASSGLAYNEQFF.

V usage is TRBV5-4 and J usage is TRBJ1-1; unclear D gene. The CDR3 loop spans 16 amino acids. V lost 4 bases and J 0 bases, leaving 16 bases between the germline ends. CDR1 is SGHNT, CDR2 YYREEE, per germline (reference sequence). The CDR3 nucleotides read TGTGCCAGCAGCACGGAGGTTGCGGGGTTGAACACTGAAGCTTTCTTT. Protein: CASSTEVAGLNTEAFF. Drawing the rest from reference TRBV5-4 and TRBJ1-1, the complete variable domain is ETGVTQSPTHLIKTRGQQVTLRCSSQSGHNTVSWYQQALGQGPQFIFQYYREEENGRGNFPPRFSGLQFPNYSSELNVNALELDDSALYLCASSTEVAGLNTEAFFGQGTRLTVV.

V is TRBV7-6 and J is TRBJ2-7, with 9 bases identical to TRBD2. Losses at the gene ends were 5 bases for V and 3 bases for J; bases not matched to a gene: 8. Germline V gives CDR1 SGHVS, CDR2 FNYEAQ. The CDR3 is 15 amino acids. CDR3 coding DNA: TGTGCCAGCAGCCCAATAGCGGGAGTTGGCTACGAGCAGTACTTC. Protein product: CASSPIAGVGYEQYF.

V usage is TRBV6-5 and J usage is TRBJ1-5, with TRBD1 identical over 10 bases. V was pared by 6 bases and J by 6 bases, with 5 bases of the junction left unmatched. CDR3 length: 14 residues. The germline gives CDR1 MNHEY, CDR2 SVGAGI. DNA of the CDR3: TGTGCCAGCAGCCCCGGACAGGGGGGTCAGCCCCAGCATTTT. Its protein is CASSPGQGGQPQHF.

The genes are TRBV19 and TRBJ1-5, with D possibly being TRBD1 (5 bases). The V gene's germline CDR1 is LNHDA and CDR2 SQIVND (reference sequence). The CDR3 is made up of 16 amino acids. Trimming cost V 3 bases and J 2 bases, with 14 bases left between them. Written as DNA, the CDR3 is TGTGCCAGTAGTATTTTGGAGGGGCTCGGCAATCAGCCCCAGCATTTT. This codes for CASSILEGLGNQPQHF.

This clone has a handful of counts. The rearrangement uses TRBV27 and TRBJ1-5; tentatively, D is TRBD1 (5 bases). Germline values: CDR1 MNHEY, CDR2 SMNVEV (reference sequence). V was cut by 6 bases and J by 4 bases, with 10 bases left in between. The CDR3 length is 13 residues. The CDR3 coding sequence is TGTGCCAGCAGCCTACGGGGGAATCAGCCCCAGCATTTT. It encodes CASSLRGNQPQHF.

CDR3 nucleotides: TGTGCCAGTAGTAACTTCCTTACTAGCGGGAGCCCAGATACGCAGTATTTT. This encodes CASSNFLTSGSPDTQYF. The gene calls are TRBV19 and TRBJ2-3; TRBD2 matches at 11 bases. CDR3 length: 17 amino acids. From germline, CDR1 is LNHDA and CDR2 SQIVND (reference sequence). V shed 4 bases, J shed 4 bases, and the junction held 10 bases outside the gene matches.

This clone was recorded only once. The genes are TRBV4-1 and TRBJ1-5; the D gene is possibly TRBD1 (5 bases). Trimming took 4 bases from V and 2 from J, leaving 12 bases between them. Germline CDR1 and CDR2: MGHRA and YSYEKL. This CDR3 has 15 amino acids. The CDR3 DNA follows: TGCGCCAGCAGCCCCGAGCCGGGGGGCAATCAGCCCCAGCATTTT. Its protein product is CASSPEPGGNQPQHF.

The chain uses TRBV7-6 and TRBJ2-7; 14 positions agree with TRBD2. Losses at the gene ends were 3 bases for V and 2 bases for J; bases not matched to a gene: 3. From germline, CDR1 is SGHVS and CDR2 FNYEAQ. The CDR3 has 16 residues. For the CDR3, the DNA is TGTGCCAGCAGCTTGAGACTAGCGGGAGGGGCCTACGAGCAGTACTTC. Protein: CASSLRLAGGAYEQYF.

The rearrangement joins TRBV5-4 to TRBJ1-2, with D hard to call. V lost 4 bases and J 1 base, leaving 8 bases between the germline ends. The CDR3 extends over 13 amino acids. CDR1 and CDR2 (germline): SGHNT, YYREEE (reference sequence). The CDR3 DNA reads as TGTGCCAGCAGCGTCCCGGGTAACTATGGCTACACCTTC. Protein product: CASSVPGNYGYTF.